A selection of T cell receptor beta chains follows, all from one sample in a study of cytomegalovirus exposure and HLA in healthy donors. Method: immunoSEQ multiplex PCR; TCRdb's copy keeps in-frame clones and lacks some. Here the sample table reports 100,000 to 150,000 clones. Source material: PBMCs. The receptors were gathered from a man aged 30-40 years in good health and CMV-seronegative. Both conserved end residues are part of each CDR3.

J gene	V gene	CDR3 protein
TRBJ1-5	TRBV7-8	CASSLDRVSGEPQHF
TRBJ1-4	TRBV7-9	CASSLLGDRSEKLFF
TRBJ2-1	TRBV4-2	CASSLMGGGSNDEQFF
TRBJ2-7	TRBV21-1	CASSNGGTNPF
TRBJ2-7	TRBV7-6	CASSLAGEQYF
TRBJ1-1	TRBV30	CAWSVLGQGRMNTEAFF
TRBJ1-4	TRBV2	CASSVDRGIPKLFF
TRBJ1-1	TRBV13	CASSEVHGGGTEAFF
TRBJ2-2	TRBV30	CAWQDLWELFF
TRBJ1-2	TRBV11-1	CASSSGTGPWGNYGYTF
TRBJ2-3	TRBV11-3	CASSLDSGLAGSGSDTQYF
TRBJ2-2	TRBV27	CASTPRPLVLAGSNTGELFF
TRBJ2-5	TRBV9	CASSVAPGGNQETQYF
TRBJ1-2	TRBV5-1	CASSTAGLPQGSGYTF
TRBJ1-5	TRBV28	CASSPGLGQGQPQHF
TRBJ1-5	TRBV10-3	CAISKQGADQPQHF
TRBJ2-7	TRBV5-1	CASSLDFSYEQYF
TRBJ1-1	TRBV6-1	CASSGDGGTTEAFF
TRBJ1-5	TRBV5-5	CASSLLGNQPQHF
TRBJ1-4	TRBV28	CASSYTKTGYPRLSGNEKLFF
TRBJ2-3	TRBV4-3	CASSHDRGDTQYF
TRBJ2-1	TRBV4-1	CASSQGPRSYNEQFF
TRBJ2-7	TRBV4-3	CASSQGQGLYEQYF
TRBJ1-3	TRBV7-6	CASSLGQGAYGNTIYF
TRBJ2-3	TRBV28	CASYTRVEGTDTQYF